Listed here is a single T cell receptor beta chain. The data are from a study of T cell repertoires in ileal Crohn's disease. Per sample, about 480 nanograms of biopsy DNA were TCRB immunosequenced. Assay: immunoSEQ multiplex PCR; the TCRdb copy retains only in-frame clones and omits some. The table has 2,000 to 2,500 clones, 70% to 90% seen once; the top ten hold 7% to 7.5%. Germline V lookup: CDR1 LNHDA, CDR2 SQIVND (reference sequence). The CDR3 length is 13 residues. V was clipped by 5 bases and J by 4 bases, with 11 bases between them. The receptor's source is an adult with Crohn's disease. V usage is TRBV19 and J usage is TRBJ1-1; perhaps TRBD1 as D (5 bases). Sequenced input: ileal tissue. CDR3 in amino acids: CASSSQGGTEAFF. The CDR3 nucleotides read TGTGCCAGTAGTTCCCAGGGTGGCACTGAAGCTTTCTTT.